The subject of this entry is one TCR beta chain. This sample is part of a study of blood T cell repertoires in COVID-19. Study in general: From the United States, Italy and Spain came samples of acute and convalescent COVID-19. Nucleic acid was either cDNA or gDNA, and it came from T cells, B-cell-depleted T cells, or PBMCs.

The protocol was immunoSEQ multiplex PCR, while the TCRdb copy is restricted to in-frame clones and leaves out a portion. The sample lists a few hundred thousand clones, over 80% occurring once. The CDR3 runs 14 residues. Looked up from germline, CDR1 is MNHEY and CDR2 is SMNVEV (reference sequence). Unmatched junction bases numbered 5, after V lost 8 bases and J lost 1 base. Patients from Seattle were sampled longitudinally, starting during active infection. Input material: peripheral blood. J is TRBJ1-5 and V is TRBV27, with 7 bases matching TRBD1. This clonotype was sampled from a woman aged 25 to 45 with COVID-19, enrolled during active disease. The CDR3 nucleotides read TGTGCCAGCGGACTACAGGGGAGCAATCAGCCCCAGCATTTT. It translates to CASGLQGSNQPQHF.